The sequence of this T cell receptor beta chain was determined in a study of human T cells and chemical hapten exposure. As for the study in general: Recorded diagnoses among the mostly female patients were alopecia areata, totalis or universalis. General observations from the study: With DPC sensitization, TCRs exceeding 1 in 1000 frequency showed no change.

Time point specified: pre-sensitization, week 0. Stated treatment: therapeutic diphenylcyclopropenone sensitization with weekly scalp DPC. Blood collection took place prior to placing each patch test. The library put unique molecular identifiers onto individual cDNA molecules. TCRdb re-derived calls from the RACE reads in MiXCR, one entry per CDR3 protein. The sample lists 35,000 to 40,000 distinct CDR3 sequences, 8% to 11% occurring once. This clonotype showed up just a few times. What it recognizes is unknown. Germline CDR1 KGHSH, CDR2 LQKENI. The CDR3 extends over 12 amino acids. V gave up 2 bases and J gave up 5 bases, with 6 bases separating them.

The starting material was whole blood, obtained in connection with sensitization to the hapten diphenylcyclopropenone (DPC). The TCR sequence derives from a man aged 25 to 45 with alopecia areata. Some clones in this sample may be carry-over from other donors' samples. This rearrangement joins TRBV18 to TRBJ2-5; D is unclear. This CDR3 is CASSPGLETQYF. As DNA, the CDR3 is TGTGCCAGCTCACCAGGATTGGAGACCCAGTACTTC.